One T cell receptor beta chain is described in this entry. Its antigen remains unidentified. The data were obtained in a study of shared clonotypes between healthy human individuals. Study-wide results and limits: Generally, estimated richness proved larger in naive subsets than it did in memory subsets. Although depth was large, rarefaction showed that sequencing of the sorted subsets was incomplete.

Germline V gives CDR1 MNHNS, CDR2 SASEGT. The CDR3 is 14 amino acids. Between the trimmed V and J ends, which lost 4 bases and 1 base, there was a span of 8 bases. Sorted-subset replicate PCR reactions were performed with about 200 ng DNA, corresponding to tens of thousands of T cell genomes. Only in-frame clones appear in the TCRdb table, and some are missing; sequencing was by immunoSEQ multiplex PCR. Of more than 1,200,000 clones in the sample, approximately 98.5% were seen once. Donors, without exception, were Caucasian adults residing in Nashville, Tennessee. The chain uses TRBV6-1 and TRBJ1-3; D uncertain. The clonotype originates from a man aged 25 to 45 in good health. Sequencing input: naive CD4+ T cells sorted from blood. The subset denotes: CD45RA+ positively selected. The CDR3 protein is CASSAIQSGNTIYF. CDR3 DNA: TGTGCCAGCAGTGCCATACAGTCTGGAAACACCATATATTTT.